The present T cell receptor beta chain was sequenced within a study of T-cell memory formation after mild COVID-19. Study in general: Across donors, TCR clusters were largely donor specific.

In TCRdb, the 5' RACE reads were re-called with MiXCR into one record per CDR3 protein. The table includes 340,000 or so distinct CDR3 sequences, roughly 13% detected once. Per the germline V gene, CDR1 is MGHRA and CDR2 is YSYEKL. The CDR3 length is 13 residues. Trimming removed 3 bases at V and 11 bases at J, with 16 bases between. This chain joins TRBV4-1 and TRBJ1-1; weak D call: TRBD1 (6 bases). Specimen: PBMCs or a T cell subset sorted from them (not recorded which). This sequence originates from a man between 18 and 29 years old who had mild COVID-19 (a few samples of this study predate the infection). Cell type and time point are not known. As DNA, the CDR3 is TGCGCCAGCAGCCAGATACAGGGAGCTACGGCTTTCTTT. Translated: CASSQIQGATAFF.